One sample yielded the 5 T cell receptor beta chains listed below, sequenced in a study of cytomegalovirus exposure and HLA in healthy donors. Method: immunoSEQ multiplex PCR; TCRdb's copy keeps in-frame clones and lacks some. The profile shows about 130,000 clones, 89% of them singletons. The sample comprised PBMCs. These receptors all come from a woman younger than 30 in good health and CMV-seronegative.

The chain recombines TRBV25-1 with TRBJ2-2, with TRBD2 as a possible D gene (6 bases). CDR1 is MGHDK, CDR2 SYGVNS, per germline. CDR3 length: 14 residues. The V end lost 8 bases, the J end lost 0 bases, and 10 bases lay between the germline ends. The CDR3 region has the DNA TGTGCCAGCTCGGGACTTACGAACACCGGGGAGCTGTTTTTT. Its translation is CASSGLTNTGELFF.

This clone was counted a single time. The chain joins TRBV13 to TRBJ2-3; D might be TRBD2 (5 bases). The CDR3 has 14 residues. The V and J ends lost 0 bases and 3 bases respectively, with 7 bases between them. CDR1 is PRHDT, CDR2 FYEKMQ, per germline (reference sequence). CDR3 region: CASSLGPGTDTQYF. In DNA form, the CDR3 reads TGTGCCAGCAGCTTAGGCCCGGGGACAGATACGCAGTATTTT.

The chain's CDR3 is CASSTLAGGVDTQYF. CDR3 sequence (DNA): TGTGCCAGCAGCACCCTAGCGGGAGGCGTAGATACGCAGTATTTT. The chain links TRBV9 to TRBJ2-3; 11 positions match TRBD2. Germline CDR1 and CDR2: SGDLS and YYNGEE. With V trimmed by 4 bases and J by 5 bases, 6 bases remained unmatched. This CDR3 region has 15 residues.

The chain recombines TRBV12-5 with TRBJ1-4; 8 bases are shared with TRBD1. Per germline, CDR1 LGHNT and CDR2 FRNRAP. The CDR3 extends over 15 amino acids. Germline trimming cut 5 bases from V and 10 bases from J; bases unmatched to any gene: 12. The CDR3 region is CASGPLDRDIGKLFF. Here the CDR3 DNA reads TGTGCTAGTGGTCCCCTGGACAGGGACATTGGAAAACTGTTTTTT.

CDR3 in amino acids: CASGRNEQFF. CDR3 bases: TGTGCCAGCGGGCGCAATGAGCAGTTCTTC. V is TRBV28 and J is TRBJ2-1, with unresolved D. The V end lost 8 bases, the J end lost 6 bases, and 5 bases lay between the germline ends. This CDR3 region has 10 residues. Per the germline V gene, CDR1 is MDHEN and CDR2 is SYDVKM. The whole variable domain, remainder taken from reference TRBV28 and TRBJ2-1, is DVKVTQSSRYLVKRTGEKVFLECVQDMDHENMFWYRQDPGLGLRLIYFSYDVKMKEKGDIPEGYSVSREKKERFSLILESASTNQTSMYLCASGRNEQFFGPGTRLTVL.